The sequence of this T cell receptor beta chain was determined in a study of OX40 agonist ivuxolimab in advanced cancers. Study context: Ivuxolimab, an agonist antibody against OX40 (CD134), was given to patients. Among those enrolled, mean age was about 58 years (range 23 to 79) and 75% to 85% were male. General observations from the study: There were, on average, more expanded clones in CD8+ T cells than in CD4+.

As regards this clone: Its target is not known.

Libraries were prepared by immunoSEQ multiplex PCR; TCRdb keeps only in-frame clonotypes and omits some of them. The repertoire holds 65,000 to 95,000 clones, with 90% as singletons. Germline assignment: CDR1 MGHRA and CDR2 YSYEKL. This CDR3 is built from 18 residues. V was clipped by 0 bases and J by 5 bases; unmatched bases: 8. This sequence joins TRBV4-1 and TRBJ2-2; TRBD2 aligns across 11 bases. The clonotype originates from an adult with an advanced solid tumor such as melanoma, head and neck, liver or kidney cancer. Sequencing used CD4+ or CD8+ T cells sorted from blood, obtained in a trial of the OX40 agonist ivuxolimab. The CDR3 coding sequence is TGCGCCAGCAGCCAAGAATCCGAAAGACTAGCGGGGACCGGGGAGCTGTTTTTT. This encodes CASSQESERLAGTGELFF.